A single sample gave rise to the 29 T cell receptor beta chains below, sequenced in a study of T cell repertoires in cytomegalovirus infection. MiXCR, applied by TCRdb to the reads, yields one record per CDR3 protein. Of some 680,000 distinct CDR3 sequences listed, approximately 40% are singletons. The sample was PBMCs. The source of these receptors is a human donor in good health (CMV status not recorded). Some clones in this sample may be carry-over from other donors' samples.

This chain uses TRBV5-1 with TRBJ1-2; possibly TRBD1 for D (6 bases). The CDR3 is made up of 12 amino acids. CDR1 and CDR2 from the germline V gene are SGHRS and YFSETQ. The V end lost 4 bases, the J end lost 7 bases, and 11 bases lay between the germline ends. The CDR3 here is CASSGGQTGYTF. CDR3 coding DNA: TGCGCCAGCAGCGGTGGACAGACTGGCTACACCTTC.

This chain joins TRBV7-4 and TRBJ2-5; 8 nucleotides line up with TRBD1. This CDR3 contains 16 residues. V shed 5 bases and J 2 bases; nucleotides not matched to a gene: 10. Germline V gene lookup returns CDR1 SGHVT and CDR2 SQSDAQ. The CDR3 spells CASSQKGQGPQETQYF. In DNA, the CDR3 is TGTGCCAGCAGCCAAAAAGGACAGGGTCCACAAGAGACCCAGTACTTC.

The rearrangement links TRBV12-3 or TRBV12-4 to TRBJ2-1; a possible D gene is TRBD1 (6 bases). There are 16 residues in the CDR3. V lost 7 bases and J lost 1, with 17 bases in between. The CDR3 protein is CASTSGGGVSYNEQFF. Here the CDR3 DNA reads TGTGCCAGCACCTCGGGTGGGGGCGTTTCCTACAATGAGCAGTTCTTC.

The chain employs TRBV5-6 and TRBJ2-7; TRBD1 aligns across 10 bases. This CDR3 comprises 16 residues. The V and J ends lost 2 bases and 2 bases, in that order; junction bases with no gene match: 7. The germline V gene encodes CDR1 SGHDT and CDR2 YYEEEE. CDR3 sequence (DNA): TGTGCCAGCAGCTTTCGACAGGGGGCCTCCCCCTACGAGCAGTACTTC. Protein product: CASSFRQGASPYEQYF.

Remarks on this clonotype: A single base separates this from a much larger clone, so it may be a read error. This likely comes from a read error, as the CDR3 has no conserved phenylalanine or tryptophan at its end. In DNA form, the CDR3 reads TGTGCCAGCAGCCCGCCAAACAGCCCGCTTCGCGGCTACACCTTA. Encoded protein: CASSPPNSPLRGYTL. The chain joins TRBV7-9 to TRBJ1-2; D call uncertain. With 5 bases removed from V and 8 bases from J, the gap between germline ends came to 21 bases. From germline, CDR1 is SEHNR and CDR2 FQNEAQ (reference sequence). The CDR3 has 15 amino acids.

This clonotype occurred a few times. The chain joins TRBV28 to TRBJ2-4; tentative D call: TRBD1 (6 bases). V lost 2 bases to trimming and J lost 8 bases, with 16 bases between them. CDR1 and CDR2 (germline): MDHEN, SYDVKM. The CDR3 is 15 residues long. The CDR3 protein is CASSLGIQGMDIQYF. The CDR3 nucleotides read TGTGCCAGCAGTTTAGGGATACAGGGAATGGACATTCAGTACTTC.

The V gene is TRBV27, the J gene TRBJ2-7, with 11 bases that match TRBD2. Trimming cost V 2 bases and J 5 bases; bases outside gene matches: 2. Germline V gives CDR1 MNHEY, CDR2 SMNVEV (reference sequence). The CDR3 spans 14 residues. CDR3 loop: CASSLGLAGHEQYF. CDR3 coding DNA: TGTGCCAGCAGTTTAGGACTAGCGGGCCACGAGCAGTACTTC.

With respect to this clonotype: The junction shows a germline mismatch at one end, possibly a read error. The chain links TRBV3-1 to TRBJ2-1; perhaps TRBD2 as D (6 bases). From germline, CDR1 is LGHDT and CDR2 YNNKEL (reference sequence). The CDR3 runs 11 residues. The CDR3 DNA reads TGTGCCAGCAGCCAAGGGGGGACTCCGAACTTC. Its translation: CASSQGGTPNF.

This clonotype was counted ten times or more. The CDR3 loop reads CASSPRDRLEQYF. The CDR3 coding sequence is TGTGCCAGCAGCCCGCGGGACCGGCTGGAGCAGTACTTC. The chain recombines TRBV7-6 with TRBJ2-7; weak D call: TRBD2 (6 bases). The germline gives CDR1 SGHVS, CDR2 FNYEAQ. Trimming took 5 bases from V and 7 from J, leaving 15 bases between them. The CDR3 sequence is 13 residues long.

The genes are TRBV6-1 and TRBJ1-1, with 7 bases lining up with TRBD1. Germline lookup yields CDR1 MNHNS and CDR2 SASEGT. This CDR3 has 14 residues. The V gene end was trimmed by 5 bases and the J gene end by 1 base; junction bases not matched to a gene: 4. The CDR3 DNA reads TGTGCCAGCAGTTTCGGACAGGAGAACACTGAAGCTTTCTTT. Its translation is CASSFGQENTEAFF.

The rearrangement joins TRBV29-1 to TRBJ2-3; 9 nucleotides agree with TRBD2. After removal of 0 bases from V and 6 bases from J, the junction contained 4 bases not matched to a gene. Germline V lookup: CDR1 SQVTM, CDR2 ANQGSEA. There are 14 residues in the CDR3. The CDR3 spells CSVEDWLAGDTQYF. CDR3 bases: TGCAGCGTTGAAGATTGGCTAGCGGGGGATACGCAGTATTTT.

J is TRBJ2-7 and V is TRBV7-9, with D possibly being TRBD2 (5 bases). Germline-derived CDR1 and CDR2 are SEHNR and FQNEAQ (reference sequence). The V gene lost 11 bases and the J gene lost 4 bases, with 15 bases spanning the gap. The CDR3 runs to 12 residues. Here the CDR3 DNA reads TGTGCCTCGGACGGGGAATCATACGAGCAGTACTTC. The encoded protein is CASDGESYEQYF. The complete variable domain, with remaining parts taken from reference TRBV7-9 and TRBJ2-7, reads DTGVSQNPRHKITKRGQNVTFRCDPISEHNRLYWYRQTLGQGPEFLTYFQNEAQLEKSRLLSDRFSAERPKGSFSTLEIQRTEQGDSAMYLCASDGESYEQYFGPGTRLTVT.

The gene calls are TRBV6-2 or TRBV6-3 and TRBJ1-5; the D gene is possibly TRBD1 (6 bases). V dropped 6 bases and J dropped 4 bases, with 25 bases sitting between them. The CDR3 is 18 amino acids. Germline assignment: CDR1 MNHEY and CDR2 SVGEGT. DNA for the CDR3: TGTGCCAGCAGCGATACCCCCCCAGGGGTCGGGACGAATCAGCCCCAGCATTTT. It yields the protein CASSDTPPGVGTNQPQHF.

The J gene is TRBJ2-1, the V gene TRBV28, with D uncertain. Germline values: CDR1 MDHEN, CDR2 SYDVKM. The CDR3 sequence is 13 residues long. V dropped 1 base and J dropped 6 bases, with 7 bases sitting between them. CDR3 bases: TGTGCCAGCAGTTTATCCACAATCAATGAGCAGTTCTTC. Its translation is CASSLSTINEQFF.

This clonotype appeared a single time. This chain joins TRBV3-1 and TRBJ2-3; no clear D. The CDR3 is made up of 17 amino acids. V lost 4 bases and J 0 bases, leaving 17 bases between the germline ends. Germline V gives CDR1 LGHDT, CDR2 YNNKEL (reference sequence). The CDR3 DNA is TGTGCCAGCAGCCCCCTATCCCGTGCGCTGAGCACAGATACGCAGTATTTT. Translation gives CASSPLSRALSTDTQYF.

This clonotype has more than one count but fewer than ten. This rearrangement joins TRBV15 to TRBJ2-7; D is ambiguous. Per the germline V gene, CDR1 is LNHNV and CDR2 is YYDKDF (reference sequence). This CDR3 spans 15 amino acids. Trimming left V 0 bases short and J 0 bases short, with 9 bases between. The CDR3 is CATSREQQSSYEQYF. The CDR3 DNA reads TGTGCCACCAGCAGAGAACAACAGAGCTCCTACGAGCAGTACTTC.

The rearrangement links TRBV15 to TRBJ2-3, with TRBD2 identical over 12 bases. CDR3 length equals 16 residues. The junction had 5 bases not matched to a gene; V was cut back by 2 bases and J by 5 bases. Per germline, CDR1 LNHNV and CDR2 YYDKDF (reference sequence). The CDR3 coding sequence is TGTGCCACCAGCAGATTCGGGACTAGCGGGTTAGATACGCAGTATTTT. Residues: CATSRFGTSGLDTQYF.

This clonotype was detected only a few times. V and J are TRBV20-1 and TRBJ1-2; D remains ambiguous. V lost 6 bases and J lost 2, with 13 bases in between. The CDR3 loop spans 13 amino acids. The germline V gene has CDR1 DFQATT and CDR2 SNEGSKA (reference sequence). The CDR3 sequence is CSAPLGWNYGYTF. DNA of the CDR3: TGCAGTGCCCCTCTGGGGTGGAACTATGGCTACACCTTC.

The V gene is TRBV28, the J gene TRBJ1-4; 12 bases align to TRBD1. The V gene's germline CDR1 is MDHEN and CDR2 SYDVKM. There are 18 residues in the CDR3. The V gene end was trimmed by 2 bases and the J gene end by 3 bases; junction bases not matched to a gene: 7. In DNA, the CDR3 is TGTGCCAGCAGTTTAGGGACAGGGGGCGCGGGGGCTAATGAAAAACTGTTTTTT. This sequence encodes CASSLGTGGAGANEKLFF.

The chain uses TRBV9 and TRBJ2-4; the D gene is possibly TRBD2 (5 bases). The germline V gene has CDR1 SGDLS and CDR2 YYNGEE. V dropped 3 bases and J dropped 2 bases, with 9 bases sitting between them. The CDR3 runs to 14 residues. Here the CDR3 reads CASSDTGTKNIQYF. CDR3 in DNA: TGTGCCAGCAGCGACACGGGGACCAAAAACATTCAGTACTTC.

In this sample, this clonotype turned up a few times. This rearrangement joins TRBV28 to TRBJ2-3; 11 nucleotides match TRBD2. The CDR3 sequence is 15 residues long. Germline CDR1 reads MDHEN; CDR2 reads SYDVKM. The J segment lost 0 bases and the V segment lost 6 bases, leaving 2 bases of the junction unmatched. CDR3 coding DNA: TGTGCCAGCAGCACTAGCGGGAGTAGCACAGATACGCAGTATTTT. This codes for CASSTSGSSTDTQYF.

This sequence joins TRBV30 and TRBJ2-7; D unclear. V was trimmed by 0 bases and J by 6 bases, leaving 9 bases between them. This CDR3 region has 12 residues. Per germline, CDR1 GTSNPN and CDR2 SVGIG (reference sequence). CDR3 nucleotides: TGTGCCTGGAGTGTAATAGGCCCCGAGCAGTACTTC. Its translation: CAWSVIGPEQYF.

This clonotype has ten or more counts. The chain combines TRBV12-3 or TRBV12-4 with TRBJ1-5; D gene unclear. The V gene lost 2 bases and the J gene lost 0 bases, with 8 bases spanning the gap. The CDR3 extends over 15 amino acids. This CDR3 is CASSLTEYSNQPQHF. CDR3 bases: TGTGCCAGCAGTTTAACCGAGTATAGCAATCAGCCCCAGCATTTT.

This clonotype was found a few times. The chain links TRBV10-3 to TRBJ1-1; the match to TRBD1 covers 8 bases. Germline V gene lookup returns CDR1 ENHRY and CDR2 SYGVKD. This CDR3 has 13 amino acids. The V gene end was trimmed by 8 bases and the J gene end by 1 base; junction bases not matched to a gene: 3. CDR3 DNA sequence: TGTGCCATCGGAGGACAGGGGAACACTGAAGCTTTCTTT. The encoded protein is CAIGGQGNTEAFF.

The CDR3 DNA sequence: TGTGCCAGTAGTAACACAGGGGCCTTGGGAGCTTTCTTT. Its protein product is CASSNTGALGAFF. The chain combines TRBV19 with TRBJ1-1; 7 bases agree with TRBD1. V lost 4 bases to trimming and J lost 10 bases; unmatched junction nucleotides: 9. This CDR3 region has 13 residues. Per germline, CDR1 LNHDA and CDR2 SQIVND (reference sequence).

The rearrangement joins TRBV25-1 to TRBJ2-1; 11 positions agree with TRBD1. The germline V gene encodes CDR1 MGHDK and CDR2 SYGVNS. The CDR3 has 17 residues. V shed 1 base and J 7 bases; nucleotides not matched to a gene: 9. The CDR3 is CASSEWKWDRGLNEQFF. The CDR3, as DNA: TGTGCCAGCAGTGAATGGAAGTGGGACAGGGGGTTGAATGAGCAGTTCTTC.

The rearrangement uses TRBV7-2 and TRBJ1-5; perhaps TRBD1 as D (6 bases). The CDR3 extends over 15 amino acids. Trimming removed 6 bases from V and 2 bases from J, with 14 bases in between. Germline loops: CDR1 SGHTA, CDR2 FQGNSA. DNA for the CDR3: TGTGCCAGCAGTATAGAGGGGGAGCGCAATCAGCCCCAGCATTTT. Its translation is CASSIEGERNQPQHF.

This clonotype was seen a handful of times. For the CDR3, the DNA is TGTGCCACCAGTTCCGGACTAGCGATAGGAGAGACCCAGTACTTC. Its protein is CATSSGLAIGETQYF. The V gene is TRBV15, the J gene TRBJ2-5, with TRBD2 matching 9 bases. The CDR3 has 15 residues. In germline, CDR1 is LNHNV, CDR2 YYDKDF (reference sequence). Losses at the gene ends were 6 bases for V and 4 bases for J; bases not matched to a gene: 9.

Many counts were recorded for this clonotype. The chain employs TRBV7-6 and TRBJ1-4; TRBD1 matches at 7 bases. V was pared by 4 bases and J by 7 bases, with 9 bases of the junction left unmatched. CDR3 size: 15 residues. In germline, CDR1 is SGHVS, CDR2 FNYEAQ. CDR3 sequence reads: CASSWGRGGTEKLFF. CDR3 bases: TGTGCCAGCAGCTGGGGTCGAGGGGGCACTGAAAAACTGTTTTTT.